The 27 T cell receptor beta chains presented below share a single source sample, sequenced in a study of blood T cell repertoires in COVID-19. Sequencing used immunoSEQ multiplex PCR; TCRdb keeps in-frame clones, though not all of them. The repertoire consists of 180,000 or so clones, with roughly 86% occurring once and the leading ten covering roughly 1.5%. The sequencing input was peripheral blood. The receptors derive from a woman between 45 and 60 years old with acute or convalescent COVID-19.

This chain joins TRBV5-8 and TRBJ2-5, with D tentatively TRBD2 (6 bases). The CDR3 covers 17 residues. V lost 2 bases and J lost 1, with 18 bases in between. Per germline, CDR1 SGHTS and CDR2 YDEGEE. CDR3 sequence reads: CASSFEAGSGSQETQYF. The DNA of the CDR3 is TGTGCCAGCAGCTTTGAGGCGGGGTCGGGGTCCCAAGAGACCCAGTACTTC.

This chain uses TRBV2 with TRBJ2-4; 7 nucleotides agree with TRBD1. In germline, CDR1 is SNHLY, CDR2 FYNNEI. Germline trimming cut 4 bases from V and 0 bases from J; bases unmatched to any gene: 6. The CDR3 spans 16 residues. CDR3 DNA sequence: TGTGCCAGCAGTGGCCGGACAGGTCTAGCCAAAAACATTCAGTACTTC. Translating it yields CASSGRTGLAKNIQYF.

The chain employs TRBV7-2 and TRBJ1-2, with 10 bases identical to TRBD1. CDR1 is SGHTA, CDR2 FQGNSA, per germline. The trim removed 5 bases at V and 6 bases at J, leaving 6 bases unmatched. This CDR3 is built from 14 residues. DNA for the CDR3: TGTGCCAGCAGCCAGGGACAGGGGTCGGATGGCTACACCTTC. Translation: CASSQGQGSDGYTF.

This sequence joins TRBV7-8 and TRBJ1-5; maybe TRBD1 (5 bases). The CDR3 has 12 amino acids. Per the germline V gene, CDR1 is SGHVS and CDR2 is FQNEAQ. The ends were cut back, 6 bases at V and 3 bases at J, with 6 bases in the middle. DNA for the CDR3: TGTGCCAGCAGGACAGCCAATCAGCCCCAGCATTTT. It is translated as CASRTANQPQHF.

The rearrangement joins TRBV5-1 to TRBJ1-6; the match to TRBD1 covers 7 bases. This CDR3 is built from 15 residues. Germline V CDR1 and CDR2: SGHRS, YFSETQ. Losses at the gene ends were 0 bases for V and 9 bases for J; bases not matched to a gene: 6. CDR3 sequence reads: CASSLAVGGSSPLHF. The CDR3 DNA reads as TGCGCCAGCAGCTTGGCGGTAGGGGGCTCTTCACCCCTCCACTTT.

The chain carries TRBV5-1 and TRBJ2-2; D may be TRBD1 (5 bases). Trimming took off 2 bases at V and 0 bases at J, with 11 bases between the two ends. The CDR3 is 16 residues long. Germline CDR1 and CDR2: SGHRS and YFSETQ. CDR3 sequence (DNA): TGCGCCAGCAGCTTAGGACAAGCCGCGAACACCGGGGAGCTGTTTTTT. It encodes CASSLGQAANTGELFF.

The chain joins TRBV9 to TRBJ2-3; 14 bases agree with TRBD2. After removal of 5 bases from V and 4 bases from J, the junction contained 12 bases not matched to a gene. The CDR3 runs to 18 residues. The V gene's germline CDR1 is SGDLS and CDR2 YYNGEE. Written as DNA, the CDR3 is TGTGCCAGCAGTATCGGACTAGCGGGGGGTAGGTTCTCAGATACGCAGTATTTT. It specifies CASSIGLAGGRFSDTQYF.

The V and J genes are TRBV6-5 and TRBJ1-1; D is unclear. V lost 2 bases and J 6 bases, leaving 16 bases between the germline ends. CDR1 is MNHEY, CDR2 SVGAGI, per germline. This CDR3 has 15 amino acids. Written as DNA, the CDR3 is TGTGCCAGCAGTTACGGAGGTACTTTGACGGCTGAAGCTTTCTTT. Encoded protein: CASSYGGTLTAEAFF.

The chain has TRBV10-2 and TRBJ1-2, with 11 bases matching TRBD1. The CDR3 totals 16 residues. V lost 6 bases to trimming and J lost 1 base; unmatched junction nucleotides: 7. Germline CDR1 reads WSHSY; CDR2 reads SAAADI. Here the CDR3 reads CASRDRGRLFNYGYTF. In nucleotides, the CDR3 is TGCGCCAGCAGGGACAGGGGGCGCTTATTTAACTATGGCTACACCTTC.

This sequence joins TRBV6-5 and TRBJ2-1; D is unresolved. This CDR3 comprises 12 residues. Trimming pared 8 bases from V and 4 bases from J, leaving 9 bases between. CDR1 and CDR2 (germline): MNHEY, SVGAGI. CDR3 loop: CASGAQYNEQFF. As DNA, the CDR3 is TGTGCCAGCGGAGCTCAGTACAATGAGCAGTTCTTC.

The rearrangement uses TRBV3-1 (or the pseudogene TRBV3-2) and TRBJ1-2; D is undetermined. The CDR3 is made up of 14 amino acids. The germline V gene encodes CDR1 LGHDT and CDR2 YNNKEL (reference sequence). V was shortened by 6 bases and J by 8 bases, with 19 bases between the two germline ends. DNA of the CDR3: TGTGCCAGCAGTCCCCTGGCGGCATCGGGGGGCTACACCTTC. Translating gives CASSPLAASGGYTF.

The V and J genes are TRBV5-6 and TRBJ1-2; TRBD1 matches 12 bases. Germline CDR1 and CDR2: SGHDT and YYEEEE. The CDR3 extends over 14 amino acids. V was pared by 4 bases and J by 4 bases, with 2 bases of the junction left unmatched. This chain's CDR3 is CASSPGQGAYGYTF. CDR3 DNA: TGTGCCAGCAGCCCGGGACAGGGGGCCTATGGCTACACCTTC.

The chain recombines TRBV30 with TRBJ1-1, with TRBD1 identical over 7 bases. Germline CDR1 and CDR2: GTSNPN and SVGIG (reference sequence). CDR3 size: 11 residues. V lost 1 base, J lost 7 bases, and 0 bases stayed unmatched. CDR3 residues: CAWSGQGEAFF. The CDR3 DNA reads TGTGCCTGGAGTGGACAGGGTGAAGCTTTCTTT.

The gene calls are TRBV18 and TRBJ2-5; no clear D gene. V gave up 4 bases and J gave up 2 bases, with 5 bases separating them. CDR1 and CDR2 (germline): KGHSH, LQKENI. This CDR3 comprises 12 residues. The CDR3 spells CASSRDQETQYF. The CDR3, as DNA: TGTGCCAGCTCACGCGATCAAGAGACCCAGTACTTC.

J is TRBJ1-1 and V is TRBV3-1 (or the pseudogene TRBV3-2); D uncertain. Trimming pared 4 bases from V and 0 bases from J, leaving 6 bases between. The CDR3 runs 13 residues. CDR1 and CDR2 (germline): LGHDT, YNNKEL (reference sequence). The CDR3 loop reads CASSPPLNTEAFF. The DNA of the CDR3 is TGTGCCAGCAGCCCCCCATTGAACACTGAAGCTTTCTTT.

The chain uses TRBV19 and TRBJ1-1, with D perhaps matching TRBD1 (6 bases). The CDR3 spans 13 residues. Germline CDR1 and CDR2: LNHDA and SQIVND (reference sequence). Trimming took 5 bases from V and 5 from J, leaving 12 bases between them. Written as DNA, the CDR3 is TGTGCCAGTAGTGTCAGGGGAATAACTGAAGCTTTCTTT. This encodes CASSVRGITEAFF.

The rearrangement uses TRBV7-9 and TRBJ2-7, with 7 bases fitting TRBD2. The CDR3 extends over 15 amino acids. V lost 1 base, J lost 2 bases, and 5 bases stayed unmatched. Germline V gene sequence: CDR1 SEHNR, CDR2 FQNEAQ (reference sequence). The CDR3 here is CASSLEGAGPYEQYF. In DNA form, the CDR3 reads TGTGCCAGCAGCTTAGAAGGAGCGGGGCCCTACGAGCAGTACTTC.

This clone was seen a single time. V and J are TRBV7-6 and TRBJ1-1; a weak D match, TRBD1 (6 bases). This CDR3 spans 13 amino acids. CDR1 is SGHVS and CDR2 is FNYEAQ in the germline V gene. V lost 5 bases, J lost 1 base, and 8 bases lay in between. The CDR3 spells CASSRQENTEAFF. The CDR3 region has the DNA TGTGCCAGCAGCCGACAGGAGAACACTGAAGCTTTCTTT.

The chain employs TRBV11-3 and TRBJ2-6, with a weak D call TRBD1 (6 bases). The V end lost 5 bases, the J end lost 0 bases, and 17 bases lay between the germline ends. The CDR3 totals 18 residues. Per germline, CDR1 SGHNT and CDR2 YENEEA. The CDR3 region is CASSPTGTHLSGANVLTF. As DNA, the CDR3 is TGTGCCAGCAGCCCGACAGGAACCCACCTCTCTGGGGCCAACGTCCTGACTTTC.

The chain recombines TRBV4-3 with TRBJ1-1; 11 bases are shared with TRBD1. J lost 5 bases, V lost 0 bases, and 8 bases had no gene match. The CDR3 extends over 17 amino acids. The germline CDR1 and CDR2 sequences are LGHNA and YSLEER. CDR3 sequence: CASSQEGTGGRRTEAFF. DNA for the CDR3: TGCGCCAGCAGCCAAGAGGGGACAGGGGGTCGGCGGACTGAAGCTTTCTTT.

V usage is TRBV24-1 and J usage is TRBJ1-2; 11 bases fit TRBD1. The length of the CDR3 is 16 residues. Germline V gene lookup returns CDR1 KGHDR and CDR2 SFDVKD. V lost 3 bases and J lost 4; bases outside the gene matches: 6. CDR3 DNA sequence: TGTGCCACCAGTGATGTGGACAGGGGGCCTGTCTATGGCTACACCTTC. As protein: CATSDVDRGPVYGYTF.

This chain uses TRBV7-2 with TRBJ1-2; D gene unclear. The CDR3 sequence is 13 residues long. From germline, CDR1 is SGHTA and CDR2 FQGNSA. The V and J ends lost 4 bases and 8 bases respectively, with 14 bases between them. CDR3 DNA sequence: TGTGCCAGCAGCTCCGACTCGCCTCAAGGCTACACCTTC. Translating gives CASSSDSPQGYTF.

The chain employs TRBV6-2 or TRBV6-3 and TRBJ1-1; TRBD1 matches at 9 bases. Germline values: CDR1 MNHEY, CDR2 SVGEGT. V shed 2 bases and J 0 bases; nucleotides not matched to a gene: 1. The CDR3 extends over 15 amino acids. CDR3 bases: TGTGCCAGCAGTTACAGGACAGGGGTGAACACTGAAGCTTTCTTT. Translated, it gives CASSYRTGVNTEAFF.

The J gene is TRBJ2-7, the V gene TRBV29-1; TRBD2 matches at 12 bases. The germline gives CDR1 SQVTM, CDR2 ANQGSEA. V dropped 6 bases and J dropped 5; count of bases not matched to a gene: 5. CDR3 length: 13 amino acids. This CDR3 reads CSVRRLAGDEQYF. Written as DNA, the CDR3 is TGCAGCGTCAGGCGACTAGCGGGGGACGAGCAGTACTTC.

The CDR3 region has the DNA TGTGCCACCAGTGATTTGAGCCCCGGGACCCAGTACTTC. Amino acid sequence: CATSDLSPGTQYF. The chain links TRBV24-1 to TRBJ2-5; no reliable D call. The CDR3 loop spans 13 amino acids. The ends were cut back, 0 bases at V and 7 bases at J, with 8 bases in the middle. Looked up from germline, CDR1 is KGHDR and CDR2 is SFDVKD.

The CDR3 here is CASSLDPSGGELFF. DNA of the CDR3: TGTGCCAGCAGCTTAGATCCCTCGGGAGGGGAGCTGTTTTTT. The chain combines TRBV11-2 with TRBJ2-2; D is possibly TRBD2 (5 bases). The ends were cut back, 0 bases at V and 8 bases at J, with 10 bases in the middle. Germline V gene sequence: CDR1 SGHAT, CDR2 FQNNGV. The CDR3 contains 14 residues.

In its sample, this clone was seen a few times. The rearrangement links TRBV19 to TRBJ1-6; D is uncertain. The V and J ends lost 8 bases and 7 bases respectively, with 15 bases between them. The CDR3 length is 14 residues. Per the germline V gene, CDR1 is LNHDA and CDR2 is SQIVND (reference sequence). The CDR3 bases are TGTGCCAGTCGGTTGGGAGGGCAAAATTCACCCCTCCACTTT. Translating gives CASRLGGQNSPLHF.